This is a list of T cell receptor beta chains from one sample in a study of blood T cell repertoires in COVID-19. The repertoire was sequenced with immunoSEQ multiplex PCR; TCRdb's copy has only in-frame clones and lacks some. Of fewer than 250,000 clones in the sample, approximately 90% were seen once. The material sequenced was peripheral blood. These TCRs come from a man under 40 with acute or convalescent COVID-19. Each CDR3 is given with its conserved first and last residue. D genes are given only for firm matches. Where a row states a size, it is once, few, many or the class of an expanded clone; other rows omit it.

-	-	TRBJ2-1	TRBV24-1	CATSASLGSSYNEQFF	TGTGCCACCAGTGCTTCGTTGGGGAGCTCCTACAATGAGCAGTTCTTC
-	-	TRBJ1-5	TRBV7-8	CASSLGRNQPQHF	TGTGCCAGCAGCTTAGGCAGAAATCAGCCCCAGCATTTT
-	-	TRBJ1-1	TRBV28	CASTQNTEAFF	TGTGCCAGCACCCAGAACACTGAAGCTTTCTTT
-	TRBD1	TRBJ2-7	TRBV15	CATSRAGTGAYYEQYF	TGTGCCACCAGCAGAGCAGGAACAGGGGCCTACTACGAGCAGTACTTC
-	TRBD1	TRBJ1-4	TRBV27	CASSLRQGGEKLFF	TGTGCCAGCAGTCTCCGACAGGGAGGTGAAAAACTGTTTTTT
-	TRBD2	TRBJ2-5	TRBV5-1	CASSTGGSQETQYF	TGCGCCAGCAGCACGGGAGGGTCCCAAGAGACCCAGTACTTC
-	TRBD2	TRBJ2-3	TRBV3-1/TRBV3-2	CASSTDGAGGPTDTQYF	TGTGCCAGCAGCACGGACGGAGCGGGAGGGCCAACAGATACGCAGTATTTT
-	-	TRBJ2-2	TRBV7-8	CASSLYIGGRSGELFF	TGTGCCAGCAGCTTATACATCGGGGGGCGAAGCGGGGAGCTGTTTTTT
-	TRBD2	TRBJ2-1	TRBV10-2	CASSDVSGGSYNEQFF	TGCGCCAGCAGTGATGTTAGCGGGGGATCCTACAATGAGCAGTTCTTC
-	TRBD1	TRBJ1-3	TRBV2	CASSEAGTGRRNTIYF	TGTGCCAGCAGTGAAGCGGGGACAGGGAGAAGAAACACCATATATTTT
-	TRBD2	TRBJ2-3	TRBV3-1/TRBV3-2	CASSQDRLAGATDTQYF	TGTGCCAGCAGCCAAGATCGCCTAGCGGGGGCCACAGATACGCAGTATTTT
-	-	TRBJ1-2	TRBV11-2	CASRTLRSWDYGYTF	TGTGCCAGCAGAACCCTCAGGTCGTGGGACTATGGCTACACCTTC
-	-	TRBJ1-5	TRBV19	CASSESNQPQHF	TGTGCCAGTAGTGAGAGCAATCAGCCCCAGCATTTT
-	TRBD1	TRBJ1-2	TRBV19	CASTPRGPHYGYTF	TGTGCCAGTACACCCAGGGGGCCCCACTATGGCTACACCTTC
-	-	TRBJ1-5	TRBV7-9	CASSRQGSNQPQHF	TGTGCCAGCAGCCGGCAGGGTAGCAATCAGCCCCAGCATTTT
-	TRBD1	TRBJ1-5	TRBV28	CASRWAAGGKPQHF	TGTGCCAGCAGGTGGGCGGCAGGGGGCAAGCCCCAGCATTTT
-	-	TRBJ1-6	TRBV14	CASSPGSGGTYNSPLHF	TGTGCCAGCAGCCCCGGTTCGGGTGGCACCTATAATTCACCCCTCCACTTT
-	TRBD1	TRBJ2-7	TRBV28	CASSLSGTGPQEQYF	TGTGCCAGCAGTTTATCCGGGACAGGCCCGCAAGAGCAGTACTTC
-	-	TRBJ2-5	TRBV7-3	CASSLASGALYF	TGTGCCAGCAGCCTGGCTTCTGGGGCTCTGTACTTC
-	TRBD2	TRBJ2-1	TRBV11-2	CASSRTSGSYEQFF	TGTGCCAGCAGCCGGACTAGCGGGAGTTATGAGCAGTTCTTC
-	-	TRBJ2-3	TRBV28	CASSLGGGAWADTQYF	TGTGCCAGTAGCTTAGGAGGGGGCGCTTGGGCAGATACGCAGTATTTT
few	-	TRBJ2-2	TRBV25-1	CASKSGQHTGELFF	TGTGCCAGCAAATCCGGACAGCACACCGGGGAGCTGTTTTTT
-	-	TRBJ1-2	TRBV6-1	CASSEAPGHLGYTF	TGTGCCAGCAGTGAGGCCCCGGGACATCTTGGCTACACCTTC
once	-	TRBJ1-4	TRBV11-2	CASSDNPPAGRPNEKLFF	TGTGCCAGCAGCGACAACCCGCCGGCAGGGCGGCCTAATGAAAAACTGTTTTTT
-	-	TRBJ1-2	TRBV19	CASSIATPNYGYTF	TGTGCCAGTAGTATAGCTACCCCTAACTATGGCTACACCTTC
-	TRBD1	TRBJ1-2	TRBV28	CASRWTGKDGYTF	TGTGCCAGCCGCTGGACAGGGAAGGATGGCTACACCTTC
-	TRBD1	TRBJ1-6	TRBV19	CASSVPTGGGSPLHF	TGTGCCAGTAGTGTGCCGACAGGGGGAGGATCACCCCTCCACTTT
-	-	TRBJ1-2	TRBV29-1	CSATKSAGVNYGYTF	TGCAGCGCTACCAAGTCGGCAGGGGTCAACTATGGCTACACCTTC
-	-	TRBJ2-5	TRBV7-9	CASSENRDQETQYF	TGTGCCAGCAGCGAAAACAGGGACCAAGAGACCCAGTACTTC
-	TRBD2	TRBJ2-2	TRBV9	CASSVGGLRTGELFF	TGTGCCAGCAGCGTAGGGGGACTAAGAACCGGGGAGCTGTTTTTT
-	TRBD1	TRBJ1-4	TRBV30	CAWGQGALGKLFF	TGTGCCTGGGGCCAGGGGGCGCTTGGGAAACTGTTTTTT
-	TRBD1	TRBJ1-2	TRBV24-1	CATYETGLDYGYTF	TGTGCCACTTATGAGACAGGGTTGGACTATGGCTACACCTTC
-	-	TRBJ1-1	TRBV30	CAWSGGESGENTEAFF	TGTGCCTGGAGTGGTGGGGAGTCGGGCGAGAACACTGAAGCTTTCTTT
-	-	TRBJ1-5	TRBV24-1	CATSDPGPQHF	TGTGCCACCAGTGACCCAGGGCCCCAGCATTTT
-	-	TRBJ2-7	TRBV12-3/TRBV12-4	CASSFVGWVEQYF	TGTGCCAGCAGTTTTGTCGGGTGGGTCGAGCAGTACTTC
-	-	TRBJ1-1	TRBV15	CATSRELTAKEAFF	TGTGCCACCAGCAGAGAGTTAACAGCCAAGGAAGCTTTCTTT
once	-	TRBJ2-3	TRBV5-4	CASSPGPTSTDTQYF	TGTGCCAGCAGCCCTGGTCCTACTAGCACAGATACGCAGTATTTT
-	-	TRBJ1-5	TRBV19	CASNYGDYQPQHF	TGTGCCAGTAATTACGGGGATTATCAGCCCCAGCATTTT
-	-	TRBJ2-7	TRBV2	CASRGSYEQYF	TGTGCCAGCCGGGGCTCCTACGAGCAGTACTTC
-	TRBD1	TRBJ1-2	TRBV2	CASSVGEQGVYTF	TGTGCCAGCAGCGTGGGGGAACAGGGGGTCTACACCTTC
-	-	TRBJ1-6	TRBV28	CASSGTAGRNSPLHF	TGTGCCAGCAGCGGGACGGCGGGACGTAATTCACCCCTCCACTTT
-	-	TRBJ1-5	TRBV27	CASSLMAGSNQPQHF	TGTGCCAGCAGTTTAATGGCAGGGAGCAATCAGCCCCAGCATTTT
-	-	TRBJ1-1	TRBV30	CAWSVSEFREAFF	TGTGCCTGGAGTGTAAGTGAGTTCCGTGAAGCTTTCTTT
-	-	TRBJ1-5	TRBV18	CASSPQTEAQPQHF	TGTGCCAGCTCACCCCAGACAGAGGCGCAGCCCCAGCATTTT
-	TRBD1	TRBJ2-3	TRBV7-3	CASSLGQGLNTQYF	TGTGCCAGCAGCTTGGGACAGGGGCTAAATACGCAGTATTTT
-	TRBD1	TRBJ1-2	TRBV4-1	CASSLRDRETGGYTF	TGCGCCAGCAGCCTCCGGGACAGGGAAACGGGGGGCTACACCTTC
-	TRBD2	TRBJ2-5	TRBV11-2	CASSLNPGGVETQYF	TGTGCCAGCAGCCTCAATCCGGGGGGGGTGGAGACCCAGTACTTC
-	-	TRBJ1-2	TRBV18	CASSFQTTGGYTF	TGTGCCAGCTCATTCCAGACAACGGGGGGCTACACCTTC
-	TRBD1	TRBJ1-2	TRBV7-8	CASSPWTGGGYGYTF	TGTGCCAGCAGCCCTTGGACAGGGGGCGGCTATGGCTACACCTTC
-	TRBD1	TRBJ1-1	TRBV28	CASSLDRNLEAFF	TGTGCCAGCAGTTTGGACAGGAATCTTGAAGCTTTCTTT
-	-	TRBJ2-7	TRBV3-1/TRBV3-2	CASSQDRLQVYF	TGTGCCAGCAGCCAAGATAGGCTCCAGGTCTACTTC
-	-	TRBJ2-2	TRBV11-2	CASSLDWQVMWELFF	TGTGCCAGCAGCTTAGATTGGCAGGTAATGTGGGAGCTGTTTTTT
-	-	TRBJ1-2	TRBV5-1	CASSFRSSNYGYTF	TGCGCCAGCAGCTTTCGGTCGTCTAACTATGGCTACACCTTC
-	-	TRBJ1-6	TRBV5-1	CASRYATRASYNSPLHF	TGCGCCAGCAGATATGCAACGCGGGCCTCCTATAATTCACCCCTCCACTTT
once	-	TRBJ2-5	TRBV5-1	CASSLGAGQETQYF	TGCGCCAGCAGCTTGGGAGCGGGTCAAGAGACCCAGTACTTC
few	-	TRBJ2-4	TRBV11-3	CASSQGGGAAKNIQYF	TGTGCCAGCAGCCAGGGCGGGGGCGCCGCCAAAAACATTCAGTACTTC
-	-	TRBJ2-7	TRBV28	CASSLRGYVFEQYF	TGTGCCAGCAGTCTAAGGGGTTACGTTTTTGAGCAGTACTTC